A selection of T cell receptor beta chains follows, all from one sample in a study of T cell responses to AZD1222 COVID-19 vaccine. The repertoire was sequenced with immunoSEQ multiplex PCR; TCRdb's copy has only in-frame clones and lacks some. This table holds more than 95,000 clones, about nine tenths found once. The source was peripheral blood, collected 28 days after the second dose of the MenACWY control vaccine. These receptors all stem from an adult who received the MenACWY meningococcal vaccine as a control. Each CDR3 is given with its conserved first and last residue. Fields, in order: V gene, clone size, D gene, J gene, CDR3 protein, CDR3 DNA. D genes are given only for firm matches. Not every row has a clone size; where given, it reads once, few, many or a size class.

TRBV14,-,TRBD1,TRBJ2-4,CASSRQGAAKNIQYF,TGTGCCAGCAGCCGACAGGGGGCTGCCAAAAACATTCAGTACTTC
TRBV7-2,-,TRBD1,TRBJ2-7,CASSLNFPDRGTYEQYF,TGTGCCAGCAGCTTAAACTTCCCCGACAGGGGCACCTACGAGCAGTACTTC
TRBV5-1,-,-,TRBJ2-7,CASSLIQGSYEQYF,TGCGCCAGCAGCTTGATACAGGGATCCTACGAGCAGTACTTC
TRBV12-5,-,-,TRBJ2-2,CASGLGGNTGELFF,TGTGCTAGTGGTTTGGGGGGGAACACCGGGGAGCTGTTTTTT
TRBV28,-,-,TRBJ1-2,CASSLIGTYYGYTF,TGTGCCAGCAGTTTAATTGGGACTTACTATGGCTACACCTTC
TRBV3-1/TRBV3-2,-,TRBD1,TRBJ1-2,CASSTGQGGSTF,TGTGCCAGCAGCACCGGACAGGGGGGATCCACCTTC
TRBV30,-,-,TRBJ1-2,CAWSVGGSYGYTF,TGTGCCTGGAGCGTGGGGGGCTCCTATGGCTACACCTTC
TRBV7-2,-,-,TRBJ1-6,CASSLELILSSYNSPLHF,TGTGCCAGCAGCTTAGAGTTGATCCTGAGCTCCTATAATTCACCCCTCCACTTT
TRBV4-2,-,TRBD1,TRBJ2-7,CASSQEGVDRDRGWSYEQYF,TGTGCCAGCAGCCAAGAAGGAGTGGACAGGGATAGGGGTTGGTCCTACGAGCAGTACTTC
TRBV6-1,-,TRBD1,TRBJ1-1,CASSDGQAYTEAFF,TGTGCCAGCAGTGATGGACAGGCGTACACTGAAGCTTTCTTT
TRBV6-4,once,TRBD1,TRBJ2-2,CASSPDRQGFTGELFF,TGTGCCAGCAGTCCGGACAGGCAAGGCTTCACCGGGGAGCTGTTTTTT
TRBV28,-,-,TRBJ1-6,CASTPFEGKSSYNSPLHF,TGTGCCAGCACCCCCTTTGAGGGCAAAAGCTCCTATAATTCACCCCTCCACTTT
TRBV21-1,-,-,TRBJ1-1,CASSKKRQGTEAFF,TGTGCCAGCAGCAAAAAGAGACAGGGCACTGAAGCTTTCTTT
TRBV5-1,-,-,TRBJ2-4,CASSPGTNLAKNIQYF,TGCGCCAGCAGTCCTGGGACGAACTTAGCCAAAAACATTCAGTACTTC
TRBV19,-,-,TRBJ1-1,CASSGKLPGTEAFF,TGTGCCAGTAGTGGGAAATTGCCTGGAACTGAAGCTTTCTTT
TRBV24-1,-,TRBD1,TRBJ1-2,CATSSGGTGYGYTF,TGTGCCACCAGTTCAGGTGGGACAGGCTATGGCTACACCTTC
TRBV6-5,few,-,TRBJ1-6,CASSRMSNSPLHF,TGTGCCAGCAGCCGTATGAGTAATTCACCCCTCCACTTT
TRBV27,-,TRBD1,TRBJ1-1,CASSLVNRGRITEAFF,TGTGCCAGCAGTTTAGTAAACAGGGGGCGAATCACTGAAGCTTTCTTT
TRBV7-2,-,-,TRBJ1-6,CASSLSGRAGVGSPLHF,TGTGCCAGCAGCTTAAGTGGGAGGGCCGGGGTTGGTTCACCCCTCCACTTT
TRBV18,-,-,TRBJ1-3,CASSPLDLQSGSGNTIYF,TGTGCCAGCTCTCCGTTAGACCTTCAGTCTGGCTCTGGAAACACCATATATTTT
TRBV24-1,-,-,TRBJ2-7,CATSDPNRSGEQYF,TGTGCCACCAGTGACCCGAACAGGTCCGGGGAGCAGTACTTC
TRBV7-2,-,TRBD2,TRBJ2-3,CASSLGGSPGLAGTQYF,TGTGCCAGCAGCTTAGGGGGGAGTCCGGGACTAGCCGGTACGCAGTATTTT
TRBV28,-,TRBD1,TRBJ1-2,CASSLGGTADRGYTF,TGTGCCAGCAGTTTGGGCGGGACAGCCGATAGGGGCTACACCTTC
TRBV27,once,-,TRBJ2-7,CASRDLGGGGYEQYF,TGTGCCAGCAGAGACCTGGGGGGAGGCGGGTACGAGCAGTACTTC
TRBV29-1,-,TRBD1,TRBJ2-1,CSVGGQGYNEQFF,TGCAGCGTCGGGGGACAGGGGTACAATGAGCAGTTCTTC
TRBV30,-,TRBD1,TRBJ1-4,CAWMGTDATNEKLFF,TGTGCCTGGATGGGGACAGACGCAACTAATGAAAAACTGTTTTTT
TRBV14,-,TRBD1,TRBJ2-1,CASSQLQGVRDNEQFF,TGTGCCAGCAGCCAACTACAGGGGGTTAGAGACAATGAGCAGTTCTTC
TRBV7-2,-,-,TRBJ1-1,CASSLQGTQNTEAFF,TGTGCCAGCAGCTTACAGGGGACCCAGAACACTGAAGCTTTCTTT
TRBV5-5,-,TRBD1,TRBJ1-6,CASSPTGAEYNSPLHF,TGTGCCAGCAGTCCGACAGGGGCCGAATATAATTCACCCCTCCACTTT
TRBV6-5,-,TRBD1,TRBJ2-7,CASKLSGTGIYEQYF,TGTGCCAGCAAGTTATCGGGGACAGGAATATACGAGCAGTACTTC
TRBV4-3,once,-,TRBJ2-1,CASSQEPGPPYNEQFF,TGCGCCAGCAGCCAAGAACCGGGACCACCCTACAATGAGCAGTTCTTC
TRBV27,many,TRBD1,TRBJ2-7,CASSAAQGYEQYF,TGTGCCAGCAGCGCAGCACAGGGGTACGAGCAGTACTTC
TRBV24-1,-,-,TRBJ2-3,CATSDPGPMGTDTQYF,TGTGCCACCAGTGATCCAGGACCGATGGGGACAGATACGCAGTATTTT
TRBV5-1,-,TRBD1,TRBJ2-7,CASSSGQGYEQYF,TGCGCCAGCAGCTCGGGACAGGGCTACGAGCAGTACTTC
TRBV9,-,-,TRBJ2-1,CASSVAGPSSYNEQFF,TGTGCCAGCAGCGTAGCAGGACCAAGCTCCTACAATGAGCAGTTCTTC
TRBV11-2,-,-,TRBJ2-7,CASSLGSGYEQYF,TGTGCCAGCAGCTTAGGATCTGGGTACGAGCAGTACTTC
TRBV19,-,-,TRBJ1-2,CASSSFRGSYGYTF,TGTGCCAGTAGTAGCTTCAGGGGTTCCTATGGCTACACCTTC
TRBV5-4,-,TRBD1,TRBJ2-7,CASSQDRGPYEQYF,TGTGCCAGCAGCCAAGACAGGGGCCCCTACGAGCAGTACTTC
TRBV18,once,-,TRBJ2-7,CASSPAGTSYEQYF,TGTGCCAGCTCACCGGCAGGGACCTCCTACGAGCAGTACTTC
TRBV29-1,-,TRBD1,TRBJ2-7,CSVERGPEQYF,TGCAGCGTTGAAAGGGGGCCCGAGCAGTACTTC
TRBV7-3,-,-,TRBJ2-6,CASSLWTVGSGANVLTF,TGTGCCAGCAGCCTATGGACAGTGGGCTCTGGGGCCAACGTCCTGACTTTC
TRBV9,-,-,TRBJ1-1,CASSVGTEGTEAFF,TGTGCCAGCAGCGTAGGGACAGAAGGGACTGAAGCTTTCTTT
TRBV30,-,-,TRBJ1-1,CAWSHGGTNTEAFF,TGTGCCTGGAGCCATGGGGGGACCAACACTGAAGCTTTCTTT
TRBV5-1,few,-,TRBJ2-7,CASSTQGFTYEQYF,TGCGCCAGCAGCACCCAGGGTTTTACCTACGAGCAGTACTTC
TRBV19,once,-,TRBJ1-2,CASSPMSQAIGYTF,TGTGCCAGTAGTCCGATGAGCCAGGCAATCGGCTACACCTTC
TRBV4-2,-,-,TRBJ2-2,CASSQGRDTGELFF,TGTGCCAGCAGCCAAGGAAGAGACACCGGGGAGCTGTTTTTT
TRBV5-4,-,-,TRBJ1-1,CASSPSYPNTEAFF,TGTGCCAGCAGCCCCAGTTACCCGAACACTGAAGCTTTCTTT
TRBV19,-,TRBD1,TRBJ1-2,CASSERQGGNYGYTF,TGTGCCAGTAGTGAAAGACAGGGGGGCAACTATGGCTACACCTTC
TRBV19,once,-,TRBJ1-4,CASSADRRPNEKLFF,TGTGCCAGTAGTGCAGACAGACGCCCCAATGAAAAACTGTTTTTT
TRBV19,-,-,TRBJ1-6,CASNPRGANSPLHF,TGTGCCAGTAACCCGAGGGGGGCTAATTCACCCCTCCACTTT
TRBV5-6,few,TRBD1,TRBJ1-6,CASSLAFGTARFTLHF,TGTGCCAGCAGCTTGGCCTTTGGGACAGCCAGATTCACCCTCCACTTT
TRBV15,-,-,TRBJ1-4,CATSRVGNEKLFF,TGTGCCACCAGCAGAGTCGGGAATGAAAAACTGTTTTTT
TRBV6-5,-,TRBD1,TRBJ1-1,CASNHPGTANEAFF,TGTGCCAGCAACCACCCCGGGACAGCCAATGAAGCTTTCTTT
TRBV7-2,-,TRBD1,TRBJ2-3,CASSLGLWTGSTDTQYF,TGTGCCAGCAGCTTAGGCCTCTGGACAGGGAGCACAGATACGCAGTATTTT
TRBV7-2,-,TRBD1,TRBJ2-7,CASSLQGQGTEQYF,TGTGCCAGCAGCTTGCAGGGACAGGGGACCGAGCAGTACTTC